What follows are 5 T cell receptor beta chains derived from one specimen sequenced in a study of blood T cell repertoires in COVID-19. Repertoires were generated with immunoSEQ multiplex PCR, while TCRdb's copy carries only in-frame clones and drops some. The table lists about 89,000 clones, 72% of them singletons. Sequencing input: peripheral blood. Receptors originate from a woman of 80 years or more with acute or convalescent COVID-19.

The chain joins TRBV18 to TRBJ2-2, with 10 bases identical to TRBD1. Germline assignment: CDR1 KGHSH and CDR2 LQKENI. Trimming at V came to 4 bases and at J to 1 base, leaving 6 bases not matched to a gene. This CDR3 has 17 residues. The CDR3 region has the DNA TGTGCCAGCTCACGAAGGGACAGGGGTGGGAACACCGGGGAGCTGTTTTTT. Encoded protein: CASSRRDRGGNTGELFF.

The rearrangement uses TRBV7-2 and TRBJ1-2; weak D call: TRBD1 (5 bases). The CDR3 sequence is 14 residues long. Germline CDR1 SGHTA, CDR2 FQGNSA. The ends were cut back, 5 bases at V and 5 bases at J, with 15 bases in the middle. CDR3 region: CASSLAEGRYGYTF. As DNA, the CDR3 is TGTGCCAGCAGCCTTGCGGAGGGGAGGTATGGCTACACCTTC.

In its sample, this clone was seen a few times. In nucleotides, the CDR3 is TGTGCCAGCAGCTCCTGGGGGGGCGGAGGAGCCGATGAGCAGTTCTTC. It encodes CASSSWGGGGADEQFF. V usage is TRBV7-9 and J usage is TRBJ2-1; possible D gene TRBD2, 7 bases. The CDR3 consists of 16 residues. Germline values: CDR1 SEHNR, CDR2 FQNEAQ (reference sequence). Trimming cost V 4 bases and J 8 bases, with 21 bases left between them.

This sequence joins TRBV10-3 and TRBJ1-2, with D tentatively TRBD1 (6 bases). V lost 7 bases to trimming and J lost 7 bases, with 22 bases between them. Germline V gives CDR1 ENHRY, CDR2 SYGVKD. The CDR3 runs to 15 residues. This chain's CDR3 is CAIKSREGVRGGYTF. As DNA, the CDR3 is TGTGCCATCAAAAGCCGGGAGGGGGTCAGAGGTGGCTACACCTTC.

The chain couples TRBV19 to TRBJ1-1, with D hard to call. Trimming took 4 bases from V and 4 from J, leaving 10 bases between them. This CDR3 spans 13 amino acids. The germline V gene encodes CDR1 LNHDA and CDR2 SQIVND (reference sequence). The CDR3 nucleotides read TGTGCCAGTAGTAATCATGAGTTCACTGAAGCTTTCTTT. It encodes CASSNHEFTEAFF.